This T cell receptor beta chain is drawn from a study of T cell responses to AZD1222 COVID-19 vaccine. Study-wide points: Per reports, nearly half of all spike-specific TCRs target regions that are unmutated in variants. Seropositivity was recorded at baseline in only a handful of AZD1222 recipients. Females outnumbered males among donors, who were mostly white British; clonal diversity was possibly underestimated. No repertoire was sampled before or during the peak T cell response, only after it.

Regarding this clone: The target antigen is unknown.

Sequencing was performed with immunoSEQ multiplex PCR; in TCRdb, only in-frame clones are kept and a portion is missing. The sample consists of some 150,000 clones, roughly nine tenths of them appearing once. CDR1 and CDR2 (germline): SGHVS, FNYEAQ. V was clipped by 6 bases and J by 9 bases, with 21 bases between them. This CDR3 spans 15 amino acids. The chain recombines TRBV7-6 with TRBJ2-1; either TRBD1 or TRBD2 may fit D (5 bases each). The material was peripheral blood, obtained on day 0 of MenACWY control vaccination. The sequence was obtained from an adult in good health. The DNA of the CDR3 is TGTGCCAGCAGGCGTGGGACCCAGAAGGATCGTGAGCAGTTCTTC. It specifies CASRRGTQKDREQFF. Full variable domain (remainder filled in from reference TRBV7-6 and TRBJ2-1): GAGVSQSPRYKVTKRGQDVALRCDPISGHVSLYWYRQALGQGPEFLTYFNYEAQQDKSGLPNDRFSAERPEGSISTLTIQRTEQRDSAMYRCASRRGTQKDREQFFGPGTRLTVL.